This record covers a single T cell receptor beta chain. What it binds is not known. This sample is part of a study of T cell responses to AZD1222 COVID-19 vaccine. Study results and caveats: Among the donors, most were white British and more were female, and clonal diversity was possibly underestimated. Repertoires were sampled only after the peak T cell response.

Profiled with immunoSEQ multiplex PCR; TCRdb holds only in-frame clones, not every one. Of some 87,000 clones detected, roughly nine tenths appear once; the ten largest clones hold about 28%. The ends were cut back, 1 base at V and 2 bases at J, with 6 bases in the middle. This CDR3 comprises 14 residues. Per the germline V gene, CDR1 is SGHTA and CDR2 is FQGNSA. This specimen consisted of peripheral blood, obtained on day 0 of AZD1222 vaccination. The TCR originated in an adult in good health. The chain uses TRBV7-2 and TRBJ1-5; D unclear. CDR3 sequence (DNA): TGTGCCAGCAGCTTAGTGGCAGGCAATCAGCCCCAGCATTTT. Amino acids: CASSLVAGNQPQHF.